What follows are 6 T cell receptor beta chains derived from one specimen sequenced in a study of CD4 T cells in relation to SARS-CoV-2 and coronaviruses (dated by TCRdb to about 2021). The method behind the library was the immunoSEQ multiplex PCR assay. Held by TCRdb, this immuneACCESS table contains in-frame sequences only and omits some clones. Under half of the omission traces to an unresolved V gene where checked; the cause of the rest is unknown. Here the sample has approximately 37,000 clones; roughly 88% occur a single time. Jointly, the top ten make up 3% to 3.5% of the sample. The sequencing sample was made of memory CD4+ T cells from PBMCs. According to the study, the label for this sample's cell subset or site signals: memory (non-naive) CD4+ T cells. Receptor source: an adult with COVID-19.

This chain connects TRBV7-3 to TRBJ2-3, with D unclear. The CDR3 has 14 amino acids. CDR1 and CDR2 from the germline V gene are SGHTA and FQGTGA. V lost 3 bases and J 2 bases, leaving 9 bases between the germline ends. The CDR3 coding sequence is TGTGCCAGCAGCTTCGGCCAGGTCACAGATACGCAGTATTTT. This encodes CASSFGQVTDTQYF. The whole variable domain, filled in from reference TRBV7-3 and TRBJ2-3, reads GAGVSQTPSNKVTEKGKYVELRCDPISGHTALYWYRQSLGQGPEFLIYFQGTGAADDSGLPNDRFFAVRPEGSVSTLKIQRTERGDSAVYLCASSFGQVTDTQYFGPGTRLTVL.

The rearrangement links TRBV6-1 to TRBJ2-3; D not resolved. CDR1 and CDR2 (germline): MNHNS, SASEGT. Between the trimmed V and J ends, which lost 1 base and 2 bases, there was a span of 7 bases. This CDR3 is built from 14 residues. The CDR3 sequence: CASSEGGYTDTQYF. DNA for the CDR3: TGTGCCAGCAGTGAAGGGGGTTACACAGATACGCAGTATTTT.

The genes are TRBV7-9 and TRBJ2-3; D unresolved. In germline, CDR1 is SEHNR, CDR2 FQNEAQ (reference sequence). The CDR3 has 14 residues. Trimming removed 3 bases from V and 0 bases from J, with 7 bases in between. Here the CDR3 reads CASSFSTSTDTQYF. Written as DNA, the CDR3 is TGTGCCAGCAGCTTTTCAACTAGCACAGATACGCAGTATTTT.

This clone was detected only once. J is TRBJ2-3 and V is TRBV9; D perhaps matches TRBD1 (6 bases). V lost 3 bases and J 2 bases, leaving 16 bases between the germline ends. The CDR3 is 16 residues long. Per the germline V gene, CDR1 is SGDLS and CDR2 is YYNGEE. CDR3 in DNA: TGTGCCAGCAGCGAGGGGGTTGGAGCGTACACAGATACGCAGTATTTT. Amino acid sequence: CASSEGVGAYTDTQYF.

The rearrangement uses TRBV18 and TRBJ2-5, with D possibly being TRBD2 (6 bases). V was shortened by 0 bases and J by 4 bases, with 12 bases between the two germline ends. Germline V gene lookup returns CDR1 KGHSH and CDR2 LQKENI. The CDR3 consists of 15 residues. DNA for the CDR3: TGTGCCAGCTCACCACCATCAGTCGGGGGAGAGACCCAGTACTTC. This sequence encodes CASSPPSVGGETQYF.

The chain joins TRBV5-1 to TRBJ2-5, with 9 bases aligning to TRBD1. The CDR3 loop spans 15 amino acids. V shed 3 bases, J shed 1 base, and the junction held 4 bases outside the gene matches. Per the germline V gene, CDR1 is SGHRS and CDR2 is YFSETQ. This chain's CDR3 is CASSSKDRGQETQYF. CDR3 in DNA: TGCGCCAGCAGCTCCAAGGACAGGGGCCAAGAGACCCAGTACTTC.